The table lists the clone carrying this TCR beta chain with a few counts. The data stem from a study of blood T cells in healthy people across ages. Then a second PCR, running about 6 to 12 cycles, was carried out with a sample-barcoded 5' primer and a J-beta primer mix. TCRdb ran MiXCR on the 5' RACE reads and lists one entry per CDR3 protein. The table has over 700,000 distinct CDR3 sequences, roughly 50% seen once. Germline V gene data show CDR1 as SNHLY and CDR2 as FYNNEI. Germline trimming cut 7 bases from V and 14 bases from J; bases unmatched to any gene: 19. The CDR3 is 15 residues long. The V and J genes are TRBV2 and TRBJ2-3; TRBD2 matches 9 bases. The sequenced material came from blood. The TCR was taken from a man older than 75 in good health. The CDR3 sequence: CASISGSGGNRYAYF. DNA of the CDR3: TGTGCCAGCATTAGCGGGAGTGGGGGGAACAGATACGCGTATTTT.